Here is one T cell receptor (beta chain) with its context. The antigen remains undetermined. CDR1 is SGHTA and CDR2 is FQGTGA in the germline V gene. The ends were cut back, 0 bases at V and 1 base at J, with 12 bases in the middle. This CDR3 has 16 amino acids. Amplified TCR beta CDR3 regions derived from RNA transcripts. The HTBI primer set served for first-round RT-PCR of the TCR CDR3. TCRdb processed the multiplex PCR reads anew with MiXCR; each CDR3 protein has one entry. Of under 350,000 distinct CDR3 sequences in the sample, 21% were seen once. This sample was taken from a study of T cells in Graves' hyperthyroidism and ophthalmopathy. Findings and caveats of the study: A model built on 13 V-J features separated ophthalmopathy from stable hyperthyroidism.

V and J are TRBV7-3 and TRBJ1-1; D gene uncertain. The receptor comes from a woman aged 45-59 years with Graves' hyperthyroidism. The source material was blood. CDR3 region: CASSLTVEARNTEAFF. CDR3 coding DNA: TGTGCCAGCAGCTTAACGGTCGAAGCCAGGAACACTGAAGCTTTCTTT.